These T cell receptor beta chains were read from a single sample in a study of identical twins. TCRdb itself ran the 5' RACE reads through MiXCR, one entry per CDR3 protein. The sample records around 250,000 distinct CDR3 sequences, approximately 8.3% being singletons. The same data also went into a second study, on yellow fever vaccine responses in identical twins.

Sequenced sample: CD8+ T cells sorted from blood. These receptors all stem from a woman aged 18-35 years in good health. Each CDR3 is given with its conserved first and last residue. The order of the fields is clone size, V gene, CDR3 length, D gene, J gene, CDR3 protein, CDR3 DNA. D genes are given only for firm matches. Not every row has a clone size; where given, it reads once, few, many or a size class.

>-|TRBV28|14|-|TRBJ1-1
CASGFPGVGTEAFF
TGTGCCAGCGGATTCCCAGGGGTTGGTACTGAAGCTTTCTTT
>many|TRBV7-9|15|-|TRBJ2-1
CASSLTQSSYNEQFF
TGTGCCAGCAGCTTAACACAAAGCTCCTACAATGAGCAGTTCTTC
>-|TRBV6-5|14|-|TRBJ1-3
CASSYSDSGNTIYF
TGTGCCAGCAGTTACTCCGACTCTGGAAACACCATATATTTT
>many|TRBV3-1|12|-|TRBJ2-2
CASSHLGGELFF
TGTGCCAGCAGCCACCTTGGGGGGGAGCTGTTTTTT
>-|TRBV5-1|15|TRBD1|TRBJ1-1
CASSSTGGVNTEAFF
TGCGCCAGCAGCTCGACAGGGGGCGTGAACACTGAAGCTTTCTTT
>-|TRBV6-2/TRBV6-3|14|TRBD2|TRBJ2-7
CASNLAGPTYEQYF
TGTGCCAGCAATTTAGCGGGTCCAACCTACGAGCAGTACTTC
>many|TRBV4-1|19|TRBD2|TRBJ2-1
CASSQAPSASGRSSNEQFF
TGCGCCAGCAGCCAAGCTCCGTCGGCTAGCGGGAGATCTTCGAATGAGCAGTTCTTC
>few|TRBV27|15|-|TRBJ1-5
CASSLSRDLNQPQHF
TGTGCCAGCAGTTTATCAAGGGATTTGAATCAGCCCCAGCATTTT
>few|TRBV10-3|15|-|TRBJ2-2
CAICRDPTLTGELFF
TGTGCCATCTGCCGGGACCCGACCCTTACCGGGGAGCTGTTTTTT
>few|TRBV7-9|15|TRBD1|TRBJ2-7
CASSWGQGKGYEQYF
TGTGCCAGCAGCTGGGGACAGGGGAAGGGGTACGAGCAGTACTTC
>-|TRBV7-3|15|-|TRBJ2-6
CASSLLGPGANVLTF
TGTGCCAGCAGCTTACTAGGGCCTGGGGCCAACGTCCTGACTTTC
>many|TRBV2|20|TRBD2|TRBJ2-1
CASSGYRGLTSGRINNEQFF
TGTGCCAGCAGTGGCTACAGGGGGTTGACTAGCGGGAGGATCAACAATGAGCAGTTCTTC
>-|TRBV9|14|-|TRBJ2-3
CASSAWTSTDTQYF
TGTGCCAGCAGCGCATGGACTAGCACAGATACGCAGTATTTT
>few|TRBV4-1|21|-|TRBJ2-2
CASSQDFIADSYPANTGELFF
TGCGCCAGCAGCCAAGATTTTATTGCTGACAGTTACCCTGCGAACACCGGGGAGCTGTTTTTT
>few|TRBV27|14|TRBD1|TRBJ2-5
CASRPDRDRETQYF
TGTGCCAGCAGGCCCGACAGGGATCGGGAGACCCAGTACTTC
>few|TRBV7-9|15|-|TRBJ2-7
CASSLAPGLQSEQYF
TGTGCCAGCAGCTTAGCTCCAGGGCTACAATCCGAGCAGTACTTC
>many|TRBV3-1|12|-|TRBJ2-1
CASSQPGTEQFF
TGTGCCAGCAGCCAACCAGGGACAGAGCAGTTCTTC
>-|TRBV9|17|TRBD2|TRBJ2-1
CASSDGLLAGGWNEQFF
TGTGCCAGCAGCGATGGCCTGCTAGCGGGGGGGTGGAATGAGCAGTTCTTC
>-|TRBV27|13|TRBD2|TRBJ2-7
CASTSWTSNEQYF
TGTGCCAGCACCTCGTGGACTAGTAACGAGCAGTACTTC
>few|TRBV2|14|-|TRBJ2-1
CASSEAGSYNEQFF
TGTGCCAGCAGTGAGGCGGGCTCCTACAATGAGCAGTTCTTC
>-|TRBV19|14|-|TRBJ2-1
CASSNVFMGPEQFF
TGTGCCAGTAGTAATGTTTTTATGGGTCCCGAGCAGTTCTTC
>-|TRBV4-3|17|TRBD2|TRBJ2-3
CASSQDWGLAVKDTQYF
TGCGCCAGCAGCCAAGACTGGGGACTAGCGGTGAAAGATACGCAGTATTTT
>many|TRBV6-1|18|TRBD1|TRBJ2-4
CASSDPKQGTLAKNIQYF
TGTGCCAGCAGTGACCCAAAACAGGGGACCCTAGCCAAAAACATTCAGTACTTC
>few|TRBV12-3/TRBV12-4|16|TRBD1|TRBJ2-1
CASSLDVGQGSDEQFF
TGTGCCAGCAGTTTAGACGTGGGACAGGGGTCCGATGAGCAGTTCTTC
>many|TRBV20-1|14|-|TRBJ2-5
CSAPRTTQEETQYF
TGCAGTGCCCCAAGGACTACCCAAGAGGAGACCCAGTACTTC
>few|TRBV25-1|14|-|TRBJ2-7
CASSADSPFYEQYF
TGTGCCAGCAGTGCGGACAGTCCCTTCTACGAGCAGTACTTC
>few|TRBV7-9|15|-|TRBJ1-2
CASSLDGSASYGYTF
TGTGCCAGCAGCTTAGACGGCAGCGCATCCTATGGCTACACCTTC
>-|TRBV11-1|19|-|TRBJ2-1
CASSLARGTRGGNNNEQFF
TGTGCCAGCAGCTTAGCCCGAGGAACCAGGGGGGGTAATAACAATGAGCAGTTCTTC
>-|TRBV28|14|-|TRBJ2-5
CASSFRGRRWTQYF
TGTGCCAGCAGTTTCCGGGGACGGAGATGGACCCAGTACTTC
>-|TRBV10-3|18|-|TRBJ2-1
CALTSGRGGYKSYNEQFF
TGTGCCCTCACCAGTGGCCGAGGGGGGTATAAGTCCTACAATGAGCAGTTCTTC
>-|TRBV5-6|16|-|TRBJ1-6
CASSWGTESINSPLHF
TGTGCCAGCAGCTGGGGAACAGAGAGCATTAATTCACCCCTCCACTTT
>-|TRBV20-1|16|-|TRBJ1-5
CSARDNDNLGHQPQHF
TGCAGTGCTAGAGATAATGATAACTTGGGGCATCAGCCCCAGCATTTT
>-|TRBV7-9|16|-|TRBJ1-1
CASSFPKDTLNTEAFF
TGTGCCAGCAGCTTTCCCAAGGACACTCTGAACACTGAAGCTTTCTTT
>many|TRBV9|15|-|TRBJ1-5
CASSVVMAGDQPQHF
TGTGCCAGCAGCGTAGTTATGGCAGGGGATCAGCCCCAGCATTTT
>many|TRBV7-9|15|TRBD1|TRBJ2-7
CASRNPGTGEYEQYF
TGTGCCAGCAGGAACCCAGGGACAGGCGAATACGAGCAGTACTTC
>-|TRBV20-1|15|TRBD2|TRBJ2-7
CSARYRGGNSYEQYF
TGCAGTGCTAGATACCGGGGGGGTAACTCCTACGAGCAGTACTTC
>-|TRBV19|13|-|TRBJ2-7
CASSPSLVYEQYF
TGTGCCAGTAGCCCGAGCTTGGTCTACGAGCAGTACTTC
>few|TRBV4-2|23|TRBD2|TRBJ2-4
CASSQETGAGGRGIVLAKNIQYF
TGTGCCAGCAGCCAAGAGACGGGTGCCGGCGGGAGGGGCATTGTTTTAGCCAAAAACATTCAGTACTTC
>few|TRBV27|14|-|TRBJ2-7
CASSPIGDAREQYF
TGTGCCAGCAGTCCAATCGGAGACGCTCGGGAGCAGTACTTC
>-|TRBV27|13|-|TRBJ1-4
CASSFRSNEKLFF
TGTGCCAGCAGTTTTCGATCTAATGAAAAACTGTTTTTT
>-|TRBV20-1|16|-|TRBJ2-2
CSARDWQGEDTGELFF
TGCAGTGCTAGAGATTGGCAGGGTGAGGACACCGGGGAGCTGTTTTTT